A single sample gave rise to the 3 T cell receptor beta chains below, sequenced in a study of cytomegalovirus exposure and HLA in healthy donors. With 60 Vbeta and 13 Jbeta primers, the PCR was carried out. The repertoire was sequenced with immunoSEQ multiplex PCR; TCRdb's copy has only in-frame clones and lacks some. The table shows 120,000 or so clones, with about 73% occurring only once. The sample consisted of PBMCs. The receptors shown here come from a woman between 50 and 59 years old in good health and CMV-seropositive.

The rearrangement links TRBV11-3 to TRBJ1-5; unclear D gene. This CDR3 has 18 amino acids. CDR1 and CDR2 from the germline V gene are SGHNT and YENEEA. V lost 7 bases, J lost 0 bases, and 22 bases lay in between. The CDR3 loop is CASTLRWEVDYSNQPQHF. As DNA, the CDR3 is TGTGCCAGCACCCTCCGGTGGGAGGTGGATTATAGCAATCAGCCCCAGCATTTT.

In nucleotides, the CDR3 is TGTGCCAGCAGCTTGGCAGACAGGTCTGGAAACACCATATATTTT. Amino acids: CASSLADRSGNTIYF. V and J are TRBV5-5 and TRBJ1-3; the D gene is possibly TRBD1 (6 bases). The length of the CDR3 is 15 residues. Germline-derived CDR1 and CDR2 are SGHKS and YYEKEE (reference sequence). V was cut by 0 bases and J by 1 base, with 8 bases left in between.

The chain has TRBV2 and TRBJ1-6; no reliable D call. This CDR3 comprises 13 residues. V was trimmed by 6 bases and J by 7 bases, leaving 10 bases between them. From germline, CDR1 is SNHLY and CDR2 FYNNEI. CDR3 region: CASSPRLNSPLHF. CDR3 nucleotides: TGTGCCAGCAGCCCCAGACTGAATTCACCCCTCCACTTT.